The present TCR beta chain was sequenced within a study of blood T cell repertoires in COVID-19. On the study more broadly: The origin of the acute and convalescent COVID-19 samples was the United States, Italy and Spain. The analysed material was cDNA or gDNA that came from T cells, B-cell-depleted T cells, or PBMCs.

Seattle participants joined during active infection and were tracked over time. CDR1 and CDR2 (germline): LGHDT, YNNKEL (reference sequence). Trimming removed 0 bases from V and 4 bases from J; junction bases left unmatched: 7. The CDR3 contains 16 residues. Original analysis: Nucleated cell counts were estimated from reference gene primer amplification. Here immunoSEQ multiplex PCR was the method, and the copy in TCRdb shows in-frame clones only, minus some. That table is the source of V, J and clone size, and D and trimming were worked out from the DNA. This table holds about 24,000 clones, approximately 74% found once.

The sequenced sample was peripheral blood. This chain uses TRBV3-1 (or the pseudogene TRBV3-2) with TRBJ2-5, with TRBD2 matching over 8 bases. This TCR came from a man aged 50 to 60 with COVID-19, enrolled during active disease. In nucleotides, the CDR3 is TGTGCCAGCAGCCAAGATCTGTCGGGAGGGGGAGAGACCCAGTACTTC. It translates to CASSQDLSGGGETQYF.